Listed below are T cell receptor beta chains from one sample, sequenced in a study of identical twins. TCRdb redid the calling of the 5' RACE reads with MiXCR, one entry per CDR3 protein. This table holds some 600,000 distinct CDR3 sequences, under 8.5% found once. This sample also appeared in a second study, on yellow fever vaccine responses in identical twins.

Sequencing was done on a sample of PBMCs. The receptor set was obtained from a young woman in good health. CDR3s include the opening cysteine and the closing phenylalanine or tryptophan. Each record gives: D gene, V gene, clone size, J gene, CDR3 DNA, CDR3 protein. A D gene is named only where the DNA matches it firmly. The listing skips clone size in some rows; elsewhere it reads once, few, many or a size class.

>-|TRBV2|few|TRBJ2-1
TGTGCCAGCACCACATTAGGGAATGAGCAGTTCTTC
CASTTLGNEQFF
>-|TRBV20-1|many|TRBJ1-4
TGCAGTGCAATGAGGGCTGCAACTAATGAAAAACTGTTTTTT
CSAMRAATNEKLFF
>TRBD1|TRBV3-1|few|TRBJ2-3
TGTGCCAGCAGCCAAGATAGAGGGACAGGGGACACAGATACGCAGTATTTT
CASSQDRGTGDTDTQYF
>-|TRBV6-5|-|TRBJ2-7
TGTGCTCTACCCTACGAGCAGTACTTC
CALPYEQYF
>-|TRBV29-1|many|TRBJ1-5
TGCAGCGTTGTCGCGGGGGGCAGCAATCAGCCCCAGCATTTT
CSVVAGGSNQPQHF
>TRBD1|TRBV18|few|TRBJ2-1
TGTGCCAGCTCAACCCCCCGGGACAGGGGCCGGAGCTCCTACAATGAGCAGTTCTTC
CASSTPRDRGRSSYNEQFF
>-|TRBV4-1|-|TRBJ2-3
TGCGCCAGCAGCCAAGGCGGGGTGGTAACAGATACGCAGTATTTT
CASSQGGVVTDTQYF
>-|TRBV4-1|few|TRBJ2-7
TGCGCCAGCAGCCAAGATGACGTCCACGAGCAGTACTTC
CASSQDDVHEQYF
>TRBD1|TRBV18|few|TRBJ2-1
TGTGCCAGCTCACCACAAGGATTAGTCCCGACAGGGTACAATGAGCAGTTCTTC
CASSPQGLVPTGYNEQFF
>-|TRBV4-2|few|TRBJ2-1
TGTGCCAGCAGCCAATCTGGGAACCGGGCGGAGCAGTTCTTC
CASSQSGNRAEQFF
>-|TRBV12-3/TRBV12-4|few|TRBJ2-3
TGTGCCAGCAGTTTATTTCTCTACAGCACAGATACGCAGTATTTT
CASSLFLYSTDTQYF
>-|TRBV5-1|-|TRBJ2-1
TGCGCCAGCAGCTTGGGCCACATGCTAGAAGGGGATGAGCAGTTCTTC
CASSLGHMLEGDEQFF
>TRBD1|TRBV20-1|-|TRBJ1-1
TGCAGTGCTTCTCAGTCAGGGGGCTTTACTGAAGCTTTCTTT
CSASQSGGFTEAFF
>-|TRBV7-9|many|TRBJ2-7
TGTGCCGCTCGCCTGGGGGGCTCCTACGAGCAGTACTTC
CAARLGGSYEQYF
>-|TRBV4-2|many|TRBJ2-1
TGTGCCAGCAGCCAAACCCTAAGCTCCTACAATGAGCAGTTCTTC
CASSQTLSSYNEQFF
>TRBD1|TRBV7-9|-|TRBJ1-1
TGTGCCAGCAGCTTAGCCCTACAGGGGGCGAACACTGAAGCTTTCTTT
CASSLALQGANTEAFF
>TRBD2|TRBV15|few|TRBJ2-1
TGTGCCACCAGCAGAGTGAGGCGGGGGGGATACAATGAGCAGTTCTTC
CATSRVRRGGYNEQFF
>TRBD1|TRBV28|-|TRBJ1-1
TGTGCCAGCAGTTTAGGGACAGGGGGCAGGTTGGGCACTGAAGCTTTCTTT
CASSLGTGGRLGTEAFF
>-|TRBV7-9|many|TRBJ2-1
TGTGCCAGCAGCGTGCTGCCCAATGAGCAGTTCTTC
CASSVLPNEQFF
>TRBD2|TRBV28|many|TRBJ2-7
TGTGCCAGCATTAGCGGGAGGGACTACGAGCAGTACTTC
CASISGRDYEQYF
>-|TRBV7-8|few|TRBJ1-2
TGTGCCAGCAGCCCACCCACAGGAGGACACAACTATGGCTACACCTTC
CASSPPTGGHNYGYTF
>TRBD1|TRBV20-1|many|TRBJ2-1
TGCAGTGCCAGGGGGGACAGGGGTTACAATGAGCAGTTCTTC
CSARGDRGYNEQFF
>-|TRBV7-6|many|TRBJ1-2
TGTGCCGCGGGGACCGTTAAAGGCTACACCTTC
CAAGTVKGYTF
>-|TRBV11-2|few|TRBJ2-5
TGTGCCAGCAAATCGACAGACCACCAAGAGACCCAGTACTTC
CASKSTDHQETQYF
>-|TRBV12-3/TRBV12-4|many|TRBJ1-1
TGTGCCAGCAGTTTCGGTGCGGGGTCTGAAGCTTTCTTT
CASSFGAGSEAFF
>TRBD2|TRBV4-1|many|TRBJ2-7
TGCGCCAGCAGCATGGGACTAGCGACATCCGAGCAGTACTTC
CASSMGLATSEQYF
>-|TRBV20-1|-|TRBJ1-2
TGCAGTGCCCCGAACTATGGCTACACCTTC
CSAPNYGYTF
>-|TRBV4-1|many|TRBJ2-3
TGCGCCAGCAGCCAAGAGAGGACCCAAGCGGCAGATACGCAGTATTTT
CASSQERTQAADTQYF
>TRBD2|TRBV29-1|-|TRBJ2-1
TGCAGCGCTGGGGCAGCGGGAAACAATGAGCAGTTCTTC
CSAGAAGNNEQFF